Sequencing of this TCR beta chain was carried out in a study of cytomegalovirus exposure and HLA in healthy donors. PCR employed 60 Vbeta and 13 Jbeta primers. Using immunoSEQ multiplex PCR, the repertoire was profiled, and TCRdb retains in-frame clones only, with some absent. The sample holds under 100,000 clones, around 80% seen once. Investigators did not record CMV serostatus for this donor. Study-level points and caveats: Excluded were some V segments that proved indistinguishable, including TRBV6-2 and TRBV6-3. Prior analysis indicated that the majority of TCR beta V segments exhibited productivity approximately 87% or approximately 30% of the time.

Worth noting for this clone: Antigen specificity is unknown.

The CDR3 contains 14 residues. Germline CDR1 is SGHRS and CDR2 is YFSETQ. V was cut by 1 base and J by 0 bases, with 4 bases left in between. The receptor was isolated from a human donor in good health. The chain combines TRBV5-1 with TRBJ1-4, with D hard to call. Sequenced material: PBMCs. The chain's CDR3 is CASSLSATNEKLFF. The CDR3, as DNA: TGCGCCAGCAGCTTGTCGGCAACTAATGAAAAACTGTTTTTT.